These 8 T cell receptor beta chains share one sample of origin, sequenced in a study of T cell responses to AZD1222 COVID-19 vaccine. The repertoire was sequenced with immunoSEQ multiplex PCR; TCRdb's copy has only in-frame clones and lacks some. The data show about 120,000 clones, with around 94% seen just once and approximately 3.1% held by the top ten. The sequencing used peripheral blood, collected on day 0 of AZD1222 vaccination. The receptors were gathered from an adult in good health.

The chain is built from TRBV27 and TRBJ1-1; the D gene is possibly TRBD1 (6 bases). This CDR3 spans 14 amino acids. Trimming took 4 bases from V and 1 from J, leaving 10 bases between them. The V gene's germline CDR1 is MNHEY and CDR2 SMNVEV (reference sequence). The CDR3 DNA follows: TGTGCCAGCAGTTCGGGGGCCACGAACACTGAAGCTTTCTTT. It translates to CASSSGATNTEAFF.

CDR3 in amino acids: CASSQAGTSALKQYF. CDR3 in DNA: TGTGCCAGCAGCCAAGCCGGGACATCAGCCTTAAAGCAGTACTTC. The chain joins TRBV14 to TRBJ2-7, with D possibly being TRBD1 (6 bases). Trimming removed 1 base from V and 8 bases from J, with 18 bases in between. There are 15 residues in the CDR3. Germline-derived CDR1 and CDR2 are SGHDN and FVKESK.

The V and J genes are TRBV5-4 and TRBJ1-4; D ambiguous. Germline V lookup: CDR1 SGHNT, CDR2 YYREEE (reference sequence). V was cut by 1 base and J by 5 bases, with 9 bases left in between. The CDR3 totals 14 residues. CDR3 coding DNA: TGTGCCAGCAGCTTGTACCGAGGGAATGAAAAACTGTTTTTT. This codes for CASSLYRGNEKLFF.

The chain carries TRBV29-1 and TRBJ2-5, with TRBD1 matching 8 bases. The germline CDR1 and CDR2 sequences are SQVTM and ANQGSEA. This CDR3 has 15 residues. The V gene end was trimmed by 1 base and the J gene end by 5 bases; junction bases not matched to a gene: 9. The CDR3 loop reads CSVEGGPGGGETQYF. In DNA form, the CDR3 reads TGCAGCGTTGAAGGGGGGCCAGGGGGCGGCGAGACCCAGTACTTC.

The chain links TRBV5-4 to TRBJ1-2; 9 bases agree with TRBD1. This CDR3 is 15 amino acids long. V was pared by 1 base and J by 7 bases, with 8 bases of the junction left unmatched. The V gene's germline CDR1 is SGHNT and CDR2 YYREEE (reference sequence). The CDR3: CASSLWGQGASGYTF. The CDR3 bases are TGTGCCAGCAGCTTGTGGGGACAGGGAGCCAGTGGCTACACCTTC.

As DNA, the CDR3 is TGTGCCAGCACTGACGGACCAACGCTCAGGGGAAGGGAGCTGTTTTTT. This codes for CASTDGPTLRGRELFF. J is TRBJ2-2 and V is TRBV2, with D possibly TRBD1 on 6 matching bases. Germline V gives CDR1 SNHLY, CDR2 FYNNEI. V shed 7 bases and J shed 9 bases, with 24 bases lying between them. The CDR3 loop spans 16 amino acids.

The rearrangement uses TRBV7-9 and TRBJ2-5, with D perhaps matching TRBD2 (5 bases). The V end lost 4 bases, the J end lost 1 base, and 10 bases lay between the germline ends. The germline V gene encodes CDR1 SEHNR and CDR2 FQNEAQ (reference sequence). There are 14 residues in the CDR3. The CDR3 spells CASSSLGGQETQYF. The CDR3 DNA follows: TGTGCCAGCAGCTCCCTCGGAGGCCAAGAGACCCAGTACTTC. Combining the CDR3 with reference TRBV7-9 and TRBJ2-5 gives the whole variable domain DTGVSQNPRHKITKRGQNVTFRCDPISEHNRLYWYRQTLGQGPEFLTYFQNEAQLEKSRLLSDRFSAERPKGSFSTLEIQRTEQGDSAMYLCASSSLGGQETQYFGPGTRLLVL.

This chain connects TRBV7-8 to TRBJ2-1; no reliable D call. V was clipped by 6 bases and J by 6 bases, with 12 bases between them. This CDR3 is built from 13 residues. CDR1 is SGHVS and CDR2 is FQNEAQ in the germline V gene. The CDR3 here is CASRNRASNEQFF. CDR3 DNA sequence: TGTGCCAGCAGAAATCGAGCGAGCAATGAGCAGTTCTTC.